The rows below give T cell receptor beta chains drawn from one sample of a study of siplizumab effects on memory and regulatory T cells. Some clones are missing from TCRdb's copy, which holds only in-frame ones; the method was immunoSEQ multiplex PCR. The sample lists about 82,000 clones, 80% to 90% occurring once. Material: Tregs sorted from blood. Source of these receptors: a human donor in good health. Each CDR3 is given with its conserved first and last residue. A D gene is named only where the DNA matches it firmly. Expanded clones are given a class, and other clones once, few, many or no size at all.

clone size	J gene	V gene	D gene	CDR3 protein	CDR3 DNA
.	TRBJ1-2	TRBV19	.	CASSIKGTNYGYTF	TGTGCCAGTAGTATTAAGGGGACCAACTATGGCTACACCTTC
many	TRBJ2-5	TRBV2	.	CASSRAGVGETQYF	TGTGCCAGCAGTCGGGCAGGGGTGGGAGAGACCCAGTACTTC
.	TRBJ1-2	TRBV5-8	TRBD1	CASSLEQGEPNYGYTF	TGTGCCAGCAGCTTAGAACAGGGGGAGCCTAACTATGGCTACACCTTC
.	TRBJ2-5	TRBV5-4	.	CASSYQETQYF	TGTGCCAGCAGCTACCAAGAGACCCAGTACTTC
.	TRBJ2-7	TRBV5-1	.	CASSLGPNSYEQYF	TGCGCCAGCAGCTTGGGGCCGAACTCATACGAGCAGTACTTC
once	TRBJ2-3	TRBV12-5	TRBD2	CASASGLAGITDTQYF	TGTGCTAGTGCCTCGGGACTAGCGGGGATCACAGATACGCAGTATTTT
.	TRBJ2-1	TRBV4-3	.	CASSQEIVGNEQFF	TGCGCCAGCAGCCAAGAGATTGTGGGCAATGAGCAGTTCTTC
.	TRBJ2-2	TRBV5-4	TRBD2	CASSPGTSGGNTGELFF	TGTGCCAGCAGCCCCGGGACTAGCGGGGGGAACACCGGGGAGCTGTTTTTT
.	TRBJ2-7	TRBV10-2	.	CASLQTGSYEQYF	TGCGCCAGCCTACAGACAGGTTCCTACGAGCAGTACTTC
.	TRBJ2-5	TRBV10-3	.	CATGLSGETQYF	TGTGCCACCGGCCTCTCGGGGGAGACCCAGTACTTC
.	TRBJ2-2	TRBV4-2	.	CASSQEWTTGELFF	TGTGCCAGCAGCCAAGAATGGACCACCGGGGAGCTGTTTTTT
once	TRBJ1-1	TRBV7-3	TRBD1	CASSVTGGPMNTEAFF	TGTGCCAGCAGCGTAACAGGGGGCCCCATGAACACTGAAGCTTTCTTT
.	TRBJ1-4	TRBV15	.	CATSRDLTGSNEKLFF	TGTGCCACCAGCAGAGATTTGACAGGTTCTAATGAAAAACTGTTTTTT
.	TRBJ1-1	TRBV19	.	CASSGITVNTEAFF	TGTGCCAGTTCAGGTATCACGGTGAATACTGAAGCTTTCTTT
medium-sized	TRBJ2-5	TRBV19	.	CASSIAGLASSFGFETQYF	TGTGCCAGTAGTATAGCGGGGCTAGCCTCATCTTTTGGATTTGAGACCCAGTACTTC
.	TRBJ2-2	TRBV7-7	.	CASSPAFPAGAGELFF	TGTGCCAGCAGCCCTGCTTTTCCGGCCGGGGCCGGGGAGCTGTTTTTT
.	TRBJ1-4	TRBV6-1	TRBD1	CASSDLLQGFGEKLFF	TGTGCCAGCAGTGACCTTTTACAGGGGTTCGGAGAAAAACTGTTTTTT
.	TRBJ2-7	TRBV6-5	TRBD2	CASSNAGVRSYEQYF	TGTGCCAGCAGCAACGCGGGGGTACGGTCCTACGAGCAGTACTTC
.	TRBJ1-4	TRBV30	.	CAWSVRGGLFF	TGTGCCTGGAGTGTGAGGGGAGGACTGTTTTTT
.	TRBJ1-1	TRBV19	TRBD1	CASSPQGRTEAFF	TGTGCCAGTAGCCCACAGGGGAGGACTGAAGCTTTCTTT
.	TRBJ2-2	TRBV5-1	.	CASSRGGLLNTGELFF	TGCGCCAGCAGCCGAGGCGGACTCCTGAACACCGGGGAGCTGTTTTTT
.	TRBJ1-1	TRBV28	TRBD1	CASSFPGQGNMNTEAFF	TGTGCCAGCAGTTTCCCGGGACAGGGGAATATGAACACTGAAGCTTTCTTT
.	TRBJ2-2	TRBV6-6	.	CASNPWGGLNTGELFF	TGTGCCAGCAACCCCTGGGGGGGCCTGAACACCGGGGAGCTGTTTTTT
.	TRBJ2-7	TRBV7-2	TRBD1	CASKEDRASYEQYF	TGTGCCAGCAAAGAGGACAGGGCCTCCTACGAGCAGTACTTC
.	TRBJ2-1	TRBV6-1	.	CASSEVIASYNEQFF	TGTGCCAGCAGTGAAGTTATCGCCTCCTACAATGAGCAGTTCTTC
.	TRBJ2-7	TRBV9	.	CASSVGQDSYEQYF	TGTGCCAGCAGCGTAGGCCAGGACTCCTACGAGCAGTACTTC
.	TRBJ1-2	TRBV10-3	TRBD1	CATGQDINYGYTF	TGTGCCACCGGACAGGACATTAACTATGGCTACACCTTC
once	TRBJ2-2	TRBV4-1	.	CASSPSSGAQGTGELFF	TGCGCCAGCAGCCCAAGTTCAGGGGCGCAAGGAACCGGGGAGCTGTTTTTT
once	TRBJ2-1	TRBV11-2	.	CASSLVTHNEQFF	TGTGCCAGCAGCTTAGTTACTCACAATGAGCAGTTCTTC